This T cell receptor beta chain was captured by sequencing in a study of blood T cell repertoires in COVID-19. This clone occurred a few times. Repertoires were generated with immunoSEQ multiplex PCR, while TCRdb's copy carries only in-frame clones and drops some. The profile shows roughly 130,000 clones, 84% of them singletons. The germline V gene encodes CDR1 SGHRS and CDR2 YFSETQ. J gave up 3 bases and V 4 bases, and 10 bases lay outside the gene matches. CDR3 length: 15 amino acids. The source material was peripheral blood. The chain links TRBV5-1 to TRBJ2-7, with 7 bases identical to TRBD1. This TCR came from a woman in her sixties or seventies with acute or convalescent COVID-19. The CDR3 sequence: CASSPGQVGDYEQYF. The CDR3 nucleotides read TGCGCCAGCAGCCCCGGACAGGTTGGGGACTACGAGCAGTACTTC. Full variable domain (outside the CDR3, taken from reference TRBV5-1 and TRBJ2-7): KAGVTQTPRYLIKTRGQQVTLSCSPISGHRSVSWYQQTPGQGLQFLFEYFSETQRNKGNFPGRFSGRQFSNSRSEMNVSTLELGDSALYLCASSPGQVGDYEQYFGPGTRLTVT.